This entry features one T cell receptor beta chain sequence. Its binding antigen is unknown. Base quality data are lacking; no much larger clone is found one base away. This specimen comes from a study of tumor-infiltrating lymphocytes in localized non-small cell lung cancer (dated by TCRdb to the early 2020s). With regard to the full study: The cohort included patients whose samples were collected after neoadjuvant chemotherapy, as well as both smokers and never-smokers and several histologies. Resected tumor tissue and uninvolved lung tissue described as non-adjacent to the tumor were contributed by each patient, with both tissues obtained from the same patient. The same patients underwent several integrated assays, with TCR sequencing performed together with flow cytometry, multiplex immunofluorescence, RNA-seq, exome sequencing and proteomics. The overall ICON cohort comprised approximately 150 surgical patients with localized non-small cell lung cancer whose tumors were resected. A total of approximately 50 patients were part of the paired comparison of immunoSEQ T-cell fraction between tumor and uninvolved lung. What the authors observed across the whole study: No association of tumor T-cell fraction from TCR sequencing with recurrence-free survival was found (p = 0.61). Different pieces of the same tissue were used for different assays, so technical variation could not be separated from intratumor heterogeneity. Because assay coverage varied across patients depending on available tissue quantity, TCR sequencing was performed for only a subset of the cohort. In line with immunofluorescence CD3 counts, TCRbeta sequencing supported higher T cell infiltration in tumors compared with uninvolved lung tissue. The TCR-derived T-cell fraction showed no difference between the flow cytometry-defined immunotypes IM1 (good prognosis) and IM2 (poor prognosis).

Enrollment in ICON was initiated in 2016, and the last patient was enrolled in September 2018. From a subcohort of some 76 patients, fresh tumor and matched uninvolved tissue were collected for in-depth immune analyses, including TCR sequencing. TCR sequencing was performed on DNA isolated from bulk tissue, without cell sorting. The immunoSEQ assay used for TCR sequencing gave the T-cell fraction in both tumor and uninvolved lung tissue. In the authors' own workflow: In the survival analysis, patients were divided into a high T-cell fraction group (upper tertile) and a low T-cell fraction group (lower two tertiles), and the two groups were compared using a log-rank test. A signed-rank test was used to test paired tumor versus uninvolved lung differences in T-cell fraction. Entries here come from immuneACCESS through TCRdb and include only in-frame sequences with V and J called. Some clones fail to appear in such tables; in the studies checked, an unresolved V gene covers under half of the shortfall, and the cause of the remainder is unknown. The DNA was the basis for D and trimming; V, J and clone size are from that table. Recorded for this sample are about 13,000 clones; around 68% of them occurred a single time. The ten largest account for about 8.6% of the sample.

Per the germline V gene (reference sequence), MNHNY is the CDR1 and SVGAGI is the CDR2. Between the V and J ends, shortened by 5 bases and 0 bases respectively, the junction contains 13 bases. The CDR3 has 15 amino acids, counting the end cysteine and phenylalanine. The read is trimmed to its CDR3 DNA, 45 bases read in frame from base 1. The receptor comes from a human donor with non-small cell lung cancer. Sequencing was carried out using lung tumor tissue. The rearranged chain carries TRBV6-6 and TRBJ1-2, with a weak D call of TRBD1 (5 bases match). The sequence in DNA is TGTGCCAGCAGTACGACGGGGGAAGCTAACTATGGCTACACCTTC. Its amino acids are CASSTTGEANYGYTF.